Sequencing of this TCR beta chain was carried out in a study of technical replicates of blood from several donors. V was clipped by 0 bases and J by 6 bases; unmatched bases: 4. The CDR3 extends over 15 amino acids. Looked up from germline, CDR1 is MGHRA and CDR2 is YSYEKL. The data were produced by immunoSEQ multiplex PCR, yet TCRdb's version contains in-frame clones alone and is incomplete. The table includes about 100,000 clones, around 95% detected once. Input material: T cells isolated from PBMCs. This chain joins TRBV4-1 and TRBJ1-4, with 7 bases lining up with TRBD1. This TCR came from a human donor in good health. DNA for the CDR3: TGCGCCAGCAGCCAAGATAGACAGGGTGATGAAAAACTGTTTTTT. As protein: CASSQDRQGDEKLFF.